What follows are 11 T cell receptor beta chains derived from one specimen sequenced in a study of Graves' ophthalmopathy and Graves' hyperthyroidism (dated by TCRdb to 2016 to 2018). TCRdb shows the sequencer as Illumina HiSeq 2000. TCR beta CDR3 regions were amplified from RNA transcripts for repertoire sequencing. A first-round RT-PCR used HTBI primers with the Qiagen OneStep RT-PCR kit, followed by a second-round multiplex PCR, size selection and purification. The raw public data were reprocessed by TCRdb itself: fastp quality trimming at Q25, MiXCR clonotype calling, in-frame beta chains only. Here each entry gathers all rows of one CDR3 protein and keeps the most common genes and DNA. In this sample the table shows almost 400,000 distinct CDR3 sequences, around 18% of which occur a single time. The ten top clones hold about 1.6% of the sample. The sequenced sample consisted of peripheral blood. Source of these receptors: a young woman with Graves' ophthalmopathy. Donor details come from another sample of the same person, matched by shared clones.

In this sample, this clonotype turned up many times. The DNA for the CDR3 is TGTGCCAGCAGCGGCCGGAGGGCGTACTTC. This sequence encodes CASSGRRAYF. The genes are TRBV7-2 and TRBJ2-7, with D possibly being TRBD2 (6 bases). Trimming took 5 bases from V and 12 from J, leaving 11 bases between them. The CDR3 is 10 residues long. The germline V gene encodes CDR1 SGHTA and CDR2 FQGNSA.

At least ten counts were recorded for this clonotype. The chain employs TRBV24-1 and TRBJ1-2; D is possibly TRBD1 (5 bases). Germline CDR1 KGHDR, CDR2 SFDVKD. CDR3 length: 13 residues. Trimming removed 1 base at V and 8 bases at J, with 10 bases between. The CDR3 here is CATSDLLGTGYTF. The CDR3 DNA reads TGTGCCACCAGTGATTTATTAGGGACCGGCTACACCTTC.

This clonotype was seen ten or more times. This sequence joins TRBV12-3 or TRBV12-4 and TRBJ1-1; no clear D. CDR3 length: 13 residues. V was cut by 3 bases and J by 7 bases, with 12 bases left in between. CDR3 loop: CASSLAQGYEAFF. CDR3 DNA sequence: TGTGCCAGCAGTTTGGCGCAAGGGTATGAAGCTTTCTTT.

The chain couples TRBV30 to TRBJ2-3, with 8 nucleotides matching TRBD1. CDR1 is GTSNPN and CDR2 is SVGIG in the germline V gene (reference sequence). The CDR3 consists of 15 residues. Trimming cost V 7 bases and J 3 bases; bases outside gene matches: 12. CDR3 sequence: CASRTPGGPTDTQYF. CDR3 sequence (DNA): TGTGCCTCACGAACCCCAGGGGGCCCTACAGATACGCAGTATTTT. Variable domain in full (rest from reference TRBV30 and TRBJ2-3): SQTIHQWPATLVQPVGSPLSLECTVEGTSNPNLYWYRQAAGRGLQLLFYSVGIGQISSEVPQNLSASRPQDRQFILSSKKLLLSDSGFYLCASRTPGGPTDTQYFGPGTRLTVL.

This clonotype has a count of ten or more. The chain recombines TRBV4-2 with TRBJ1-3; 9 bases are a match to TRBD1. CDR3 size: 17 residues. Trimming cost V 2 bases and J 5 bases; bases outside gene matches: 10. From germline, CDR1 is LGHNA and CDR2 YNFKEQ. CDR3 in amino acids: CASSQIIRDRERNTIYF. CDR3 DNA: TGTGCCAGCAGCCAAATTATCCGGGACAGGGAAAGAAACACCATATATTTT.

The CDR3 DNA follows: TGCAGCGTTGAACGACAGGGGATGGGACAGGGCTACACCTTC. Translation: CSVERQGMGQGYTF. The genes are TRBV29-1 and TRBJ1-2; TRBD1 aligns across 8 bases. The CDR3 extends over 14 amino acids. Germline V gene lookup returns CDR1 SQVTM and CDR2 ANQGSEA. The trim removed 2 bases at V and 8 bases at J, leaving 10 bases unmatched. The complete variable domain, with remaining parts taken from reference TRBV29-1 and TRBJ1-2, reads SAVISQKPSRDICQRGTSLTIQCQVDSQVTMMFWYRQQPGQSLTLIATANQGSEATYESGFVIDKFPISRPNLTFSTLTVSNMSPEDSSIYLCSVERQGMGQGYTFGSGTRLTVV.

This clonotype was observed at least ten times. V is TRBV6-1 and J is TRBJ1-5; tentative D call: TRBD1 (6 bases). Germline V lookup: CDR1 MNHNS, CDR2 SASEGT. Trimming stripped 6 bases from V and 0 bases from J, with 12 bases between. CDR3 length equals 15 residues. The CDR3 reads CASSLKGHSNQPQHF. CDR3 DNA: TGTGCCAGCAGCCTAAAGGGACATAGCAATCAGCCCCAGCATTTT.

V usage is TRBV6-5 and J usage is TRBJ2-7, with D maybe TRBD1 (7 bases). The CDR3 has 16 residues. The V gene's germline CDR1 is MNHEY and CDR2 SVGAGI. The V end was cut by 0 bases, the J end by 2 bases, with 14 bases between. The CDR3 DNA follows: TGTGCCAGCAGTTACTCAGTTGCAGGGGGGACCTACGAGCAGTACTTC. It is translated as CASSYSVAGGTYEQYF.

The chain uses TRBV15 and TRBJ2-7, with D perhaps matching TRBD2 (5 bases). This CDR3 region has 14 residues. Germline V gene data show CDR1 as LNHNV and CDR2 as YYDKDF (reference sequence). Trimming removed 3 bases from V and 2 bases from J, with 11 bases in between. CDR3 sequence (DNA): TGTGCCACCAGCAGCGGTGAGGGAGCCTACGAGCAGTACTTC. Translated: CATSSGEGAYEQYF.

Turning to this clonotype: This could be a read error, since a much larger clone is one nucleotide away. This likely comes from a read error, as the CDR3 has no conserved phenylalanine or tryptophan at its end. V and J are TRBV6-1 and TRBJ1-2; the D gene is possibly TRBD1 (5 bases). Germline CDR1 is MNHNS and CDR2 is SASEGT. Trimming took 0 bases from V and 8 from J, leaving 13 bases between them. The CDR3 is made up of 14 amino acids. The CDR3 is CASSEANFGDGYTL. The CDR3, as DNA: TGTGCCAGCAGTGAAGCTAACTTCGGGGACGGCTACACCTTA.

This clonotype has only a few counts. The genes are TRBV11-2 and TRBJ1-2; D gene ambiguous. Germline CDR1 and CDR2: SGHAT and FQNNGV. Trimming left V 6 bases short and J 5 bases short, with 19 bases between. The CDR3 runs to 15 residues. CDR3 amino acids: CASSQNSPNTYGYTF. CDR3 nucleotide sequence: TGTGCCAGCAGTCAGAATTCCCCTAATACTTATGGCTACACCTTC.